Here is one TCR beta chain with its context. What it recognizes is unknown. Germline values: CDR1 KGHDR, CDR2 SFDVKD. CDR3 length: 14 amino acids. Trimming removed 5 bases from V and 7 bases from J; junction bases left unmatched: 5. The data were taken from a study of T cell responses to AZD1222 COVID-19 vaccine. Some clones are missing from TCRdb's copy, which holds only in-frame ones; the method was immunoSEQ multiplex PCR. The sample has 100,000 to 150,000 clones, around 89% seen once; the top ten hold approximately 10%. Study-level results: The reported proportion of spike-specific TCRs targeting unmutated variant regions was nearly half. The donor group comprised mostly white British people and more females; the analysis possibly underestimated clonal diversity.

The chain carries TRBV24-1 and TRBJ2-1; 9 nucleotides agree with TRBD1. This clonotype was obtained from an adult in good health. The sequencing used peripheral blood, collected on day 0 of MenACWY control vaccination. The CDR3 DNA reads TGTGCCACCAGTGCCGACAGGGGGTCGAATGAGCAGTTCTTC. Translated: CATSADRGSNEQFF.